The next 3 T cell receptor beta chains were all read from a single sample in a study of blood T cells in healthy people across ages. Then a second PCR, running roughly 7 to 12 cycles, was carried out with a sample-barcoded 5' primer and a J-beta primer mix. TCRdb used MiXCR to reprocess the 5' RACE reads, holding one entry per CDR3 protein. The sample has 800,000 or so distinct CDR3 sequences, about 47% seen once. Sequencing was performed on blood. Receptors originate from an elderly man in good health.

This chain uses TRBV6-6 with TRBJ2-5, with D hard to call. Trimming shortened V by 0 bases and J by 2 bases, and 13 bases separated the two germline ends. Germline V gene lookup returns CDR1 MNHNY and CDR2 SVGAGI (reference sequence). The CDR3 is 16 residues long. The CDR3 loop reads CASSYSRGWQQETQYF. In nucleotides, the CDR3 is TGTGCCAGCAGTTACTCGAGAGGCTGGCAACAAGAGACCCAGTACTTC.

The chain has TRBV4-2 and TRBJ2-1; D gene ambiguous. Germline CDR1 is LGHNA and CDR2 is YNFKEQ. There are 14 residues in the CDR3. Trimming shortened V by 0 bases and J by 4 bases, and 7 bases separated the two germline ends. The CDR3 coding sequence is TGTGCCAGCAGCCAAGAGGGTGAGTACAATGAGCAGTTCTTC. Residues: CASSQEGEYNEQFF.

The CDR3 spells CASSKGEEKSGGRRYEQYF. The CDR3, as DNA: TGTGCCAGCAGCAAAGGGGAAGAGAAATCTGGCGGGAGACGGTACGAGCAGTACTTC. The V and J genes are TRBV21-1 and TRBJ2-7; the table gives TRBD2 as D, unverified against the DNA. TRBV21-1 is given as a pseudogene. The CDR3 length is 19 residues.